Each of the 19 T cell receptor beta chains below was sequenced from the same sample in a study of cytomegalovirus exposure and HLA in healthy donors. PCR was performed using 60 Vbeta and 13 Jbeta primers. Clones were sequenced by immunoSEQ multiplex PCR, and TCRdb holds only the in-frame ones, with some missing. Among about 110,000 clones, 80% were seen once, and the ten largest hold roughly 2.9%. The sample taken for sequencing was PBMCs. Receptor source: a woman between 55 and 75 years old in good health and CMV-seropositive.

The rearrangement uses TRBV5-1 and TRBJ2-1, with TRBD2 as a possible D gene (5 bases). Trimming pared 5 bases from V and 3 bases from J, leaving 12 bases between. Per the germline V gene, CDR1 is SGHRS and CDR2 is YFSETQ. The CDR3 is 14 residues long. The CDR3 protein is CASSAKDFYNEQFF. The CDR3 nucleotides are TGCGCCAGCAGTGCCAAGGACTTCTACAATGAGCAGTTCTTC.

The V gene is TRBV2, the J gene TRBJ1-6; D gene uncertain. The V end was cut by 6 bases, the J end by 0 bases, with 12 bases between. The length of the CDR3 is 16 residues. Germline assignment: CDR1 SNHLY and CDR2 FYNNEI. In DNA, the CDR3 is TGTGCCAGCAGGGAGAGGAGCCTCTCCTATAATTCACCCCTCCACTTT. Protein product: CASRERSLSYNSPLHF.

Comment on this clone: This sample includes further DNA sequences coding for the same CDR3. V and J are TRBV28 and TRBJ1-2; weak D call: TRBD1 (5 bases). The CDR3 runs 14 residues. Germline V CDR1 and CDR2: MDHEN, SYDVKM. Trimming shortened V by 4 bases and J by 2 bases, and 11 bases separated the two germline ends. Here the CDR3 DNA reads TGTGCCAGCAGTTCCCCCCCAGGGAACTATGGCTACACCTTC. Encoded protein: CASSSPPGNYGYTF.

The genes are TRBV7-9 and TRBJ2-5; TRBD2 matches 7 bases. The germline CDR1 and CDR2 sequences are SEHNR and FQNEAQ (reference sequence). The CDR3 extends over 15 amino acids. The DNA of the CDR3 is TGTGCTACCTCCAGGGTAGCGGGTTACCAAGAGACCCAGTACTTC. As protein: CATSRVAGYQETQYF.

The chain couples TRBV11-1 to TRBJ2-1; 9 nucleotides line up with TRBD2. The CDR3 has 16 amino acids. V dropped 6 bases and J dropped 6; count of bases not matched to a gene: 12. Germline loops: CDR1 SGHAT, CDR2 FQDESV (reference sequence). CDR3 region: CASSDPGLATSNEQFF. In DNA form, the CDR3 reads TGTGCCAGCAGTGATCCGGGACTAGCCACCTCCAATGAGCAGTTCTTC.

This chain joins TRBV4-2 and TRBJ2-1; tentatively, D is TRBD2 (6 bases). Trimming cost V 6 bases and J 7 bases, with 16 bases left between them. The CDR3 totals 14 residues. CDR1 LGHNA and CDR2 YNFKEQ come from the germline V gene. CDR3 loop: CASSRTGEGNEQFF. Here the CDR3 DNA reads TGTGCCAGCAGTCGTACGGGAGAGGGGAATGAGCAGTTCTTC.

This sequence joins TRBV12-2 and TRBJ1-2; TRBD1 was called by the table and not checked on the DNA. TRBV12-2 is annotated as a pseudogene. The CDR3 totals 21 residues. The CDR3 sequence: CASRLASKRAGDMCLSYGYTF. DNA of the CDR3: TGTGCAAGTCGCTTAGCGTCAAAACGTGCAGGGGACATGTGTTTAAGCTATGGCTACACCTTC.

In the case of this clone: The germline gene is not matched at one end of the junction; a read error may be the cause. This chain connects TRBV14 to TRBJ1-2; the D is unclear. Germline V gene sequence: CDR1 SGHDN, CDR2 FVKESK. The length of the CDR3 is 12 residues. In nucleotides, the CDR3 is TGTGCCAGCAGCCAACTTCCCTATCGCTACACCTTC. This translates into CASSQLPYRYTF.

The rearrangement joins TRBV7-9 to TRBJ1-1; TRBD1 aligns across 9 bases. Germline V CDR1 and CDR2: SEHNR, FQNEAQ (reference sequence). The V and J ends lost 11 bases and 3 bases, in that order; junction bases with no gene match: 10. The CDR3 has 14 amino acids. The CDR3 region is CAGTKQGADTEAFF. CDR3 nucleotides: TGTGCCGGGACCAAACAGGGGGCGGACACTGAAGCTTTCTTT.

This sequence joins TRBV6-5 and TRBJ1-4, with D tentatively TRBD1 (6 bases). V lost 5 bases, J lost 12 bases, and 10 bases lay in between. Germline CDR1 is MNHEY and CDR2 is SVGAGI. This CDR3 has 11 residues. The chain's CDR3 is CASSTGSELFF. Here the CDR3 DNA reads TGTGCCAGCAGTACAGGGTCGGAACTGTTTTTT.

This chain links TRBV5-1 with TRBJ2-3; 9 nucleotides line up with TRBD2. After removal of 2 bases from V and 2 bases from J, the junction contained 6 bases not matched to a gene. Germline CDR1 reads SGHRS; CDR2 reads YFSETQ. The CDR3 covers 16 residues. CDR3 residues: CASSFPAGLATDTQYF. Written as DNA, the CDR3 is TGCGCCAGCAGCTTCCCAGCGGGACTAGCCACAGATACGCAGTATTTT. The variable domain in full, with the rest retrieved from reference TRBV5-1 and TRBJ2-3, is KAGVTQTPRYLIKTRGQQVTLSCSPISGHRSVSWYQQTPGQGLQFLFEYFSETQRNKGNFPGRFSGRQFSNSRSEMNVSTLELGDSALYLCASSFPAGLATDTQYFGPGTRLTVL.

Comments on this clone: Other nucleotide sequences in the sample specify the same CDR3. The chain is built from TRBV7-3 and TRBJ2-7; 8 bases fit TRBD2. The J segment lost 0 bases and the V segment lost 0 bases, leaving 1 base of the junction unmatched. The CDR3 covers 15 residues. CDR1 SGHTA and CDR2 FQGTGA come from the germline V gene. This chain's CDR3 is CASSLTSGSSYEQYF. The DNA of the CDR3 is TGTGCCAGCAGCTTAACGAGCGGGAGCTCCTACGAGCAGTACTTC.

This clone was seen more than once but under ten times. This chain uses TRBV5-1 with TRBJ2-1; 9 nucleotides line up with TRBD2. The CDR3 is 18 residues long. The ends lost 0 bases at V and 4 bases at J; junction bases unmatched: 11. Germline V gene data show CDR1 as SGHRS and CDR2 as YFSETQ. The CDR3 nucleotides read TGCGCCAGCAGCTTGGCCGCGGGCGGGAGGGGCGGGTACAATGAGCAGTTCTTC. It encodes CASSLAAGGRGGYNEQFF.

The rearrangement uses TRBV28 and TRBJ2-5; unclear D gene. Gene TRBJ2-7 matches the end of the DNA better, so the J call may be wrong. Per the germline V gene, CDR1 is MDHEN and CDR2 is SYDVKM. The CDR3 has 14 amino acids. CDR3 DNA: TGTGCCAGCAGCGTTTTATCTCCGAGTTACGAGCAGTACTTC. Its translation is CASSVLSPSYEQYF.

The rearrangement uses TRBV9 and TRBJ1-2, with D perhaps TRBD1 (6 bases). The germline gives CDR1 SGDLS, CDR2 YYNGEE. The CDR3 extends over 14 amino acids. V was clipped by 2 bases and J by 4 bases, with 12 bases between them. In DNA form, the CDR3 reads TGTGCCAGCAGCGTGGACAGTTGGCTCTATGGCTACACCTTC. It is translated as CASSVDSWLYGYTF.

This chain uses TRBV30 with TRBJ2-1, with 8 bases aligning to TRBD2. Germline V gene lookup returns CDR1 GTSNPN and CDR2 SVGIG (reference sequence). Trimming cost V 0 bases and J 10 bases; bases outside gene matches: 17. This CDR3 region has 17 residues. The CDR3 loop reads CAWSVRRGLARPGEQFF. Here the CDR3 DNA reads TGTGCCTGGAGTGTACGTCGTGGACTAGCTAGGCCGGGGGAGCAGTTCTTC.

The J gene is TRBJ1-2, the V gene TRBV6-5; no clear D gene. The CDR3 is 14 residues long. Germline values: CDR1 MNHEY, CDR2 SVGAGI. The V and J ends lost 6 bases and 4 bases respectively, with 15 bases between them. CDR3 coding DNA: TGTGCCAGCAGCCAGATGGGAGGGCGCTATGGCTACACCTTC. Translated, it gives CASSQMGGRYGYTF.

The J gene is TRBJ2-1, the V gene TRBV5-1, with 7 nucleotides matching TRBD1. This CDR3 is built from 15 residues. J was trimmed by 0 bases and V by 5 bases; bases with no gene match: 5. Looked up from germline, CDR1 is SGHRS and CDR2 is YFSETQ. The CDR3 DNA is TGCGCCAGCAGGTCCGGGACAGACTCCTACAATGAGCAGTTCTTC. It encodes CASRSGTDSYNEQFF.

This chain joins TRBV28 and TRBJ2-6, with D unresolved. Germline V gives CDR1 MDHEN, CDR2 SYDVKM. V lost 5 bases to trimming and J lost 0 bases, with 11 bases between them. The CDR3 contains 16 residues. The CDR3 protein is CASSPYPFSGANVLTF. In nucleotides, the CDR3 is TGTGCCAGCAGTCCCTACCCCTTCTCTGGGGCCAACGTCCTGACTTTC. The whole variable domain, filled in from reference TRBV28 and TRBJ2-6, reads DVKVTQSSRYLVKRTGEKVFLECVQDMDHENMFWYRQDPGLGLRLIYFSYDVKMKEKGDIPEGYSVSREKKERFSLILESASTNQTSMYLCASSPYPFSGANVLTFGAGSRLTVL.